These T cell receptor beta chains were read from a single sample in a study of T cell responses to AZD1222 COVID-19 vaccine. Clones were sequenced by immunoSEQ multiplex PCR, and TCRdb holds only the in-frame ones, with some missing. The sample includes around 120,000 clones, 75% to 95% of them seen just once. The sequencing used peripheral blood, collected on day 0 of AZD1222 vaccination. Every receptor here comes from an adult in good health. Both conserved end residues are part of each CDR3. D genes are given only for firm matches. Clone size, where shown, is once, few, many, or a class for clones that have expanded.

D gene	V gene	J gene	clone size	CDR3 protein	CDR3 DNA
TRBD1	TRBV18	TRBJ2-1	.	CASSPKGQGAINEQFF	TGTGCCAGCTCACCAAAGGGACAGGGGGCGATCAATGAGCAGTTCTTC
TRBD1	TRBV3-1/TRBV3-2	TRBJ1-6	.	CASSPGTETSPLHF	TGTGCCAGCAGCCCAGGGACAGAGACTTCACCCCTCCACTTT
.	TRBV10-1	TRBJ1-1	.	CASRDRDNQEAFF	TGCGCCAGCAGGGACCGGGACAACCAAGAAGCTTTCTTT
TRBD1	TRBV6-1	TRBJ1-4	.	CASSEGTAREKLFF	TGTGCCAGCAGTGAGGGGACAGCGAGGGAAAAACTGTTTTTT
.	TRBV6-5	TRBJ2-7	.	CASSYSKYGDLYEQYF	TGTGCCAGCAGTTACTCGAAGTATGGGGACCTCTACGAGCAGTACTTC
.	TRBV24-1	TRBJ1-2	.	CATSDPGVKYGYTF	TGTGCCACCAGTGATCCGGGAGTGAAATATGGCTACACCTTC
TRBD2	TRBV5-4	TRBJ2-3	.	CASSLDSSGSLADTQYF	TGTGCCAGCAGCTTGGATTCTAGCGGGAGCCTCGCAGATACGCAGTATTTT
.	TRBV18	TRBJ2-5	.	CASSPGTLPETQYF	TGTGCCAGCTCACCAGGGACACTGCCAGAGACCCAGTACTTC
.	TRBV5-1	TRBJ2-1	.	CASSQGFNNEQFF	TGCGCCAGCAGCCAAGGATTTAACAATGAGCAGTTCTTC
.	TRBV28	TRBJ1-1	once	CASSWAGENTEAFF	TGTGCCAGCAGTTGGGCGGGGGAGAACACTGAAGCTTTCTTT
.	TRBV19	TRBJ2-1	once	CASSNFQGEQFF	TGTGCCAGTAGTAACTTCCAGGGTGAGCAGTTCTTC
.	TRBV10-1	TRBJ1-2	.	CASSENRVVGYTF	TGCGCCAGCAGTGAGAACAGGGTTGTCGGCTACACCTTC
.	TRBV28	TRBJ2-1	.	CASSLAGKWDEQFF	TGTGCCAGCAGTTTAGCGGGAAAGTGGGATGAGCAGTTCTTC
.	TRBV19	TRBJ2-1	.	CASSTPPNEQFF	TGTGCCAGTAGTACCCCGCCCAATGAGCAGTTCTTC
TRBD2	TRBV10-3	TRBJ2-2	.	CAISEADRTSGRGPETGELFF	TGTGCCATCAGTGAGGCAGACCGGACTAGCGGAAGGGGACCTGAGACCGGGGAGCTGTTTTTT
.	TRBV27	TRBJ2-3	.	CASSRLVTDTQYF	TGTGCCAGCAGCAGACTCGTCACAGATACGCAGTATTTT
.	TRBV2	TRBJ2-2	.	CASSEQGTGELFF	TGTGCCAGCAGTGAACAGGGCACCGGGGAGCTGTTTTTT
.	TRBV21-1	TRBJ1-1	.	CASSKETFGDKRSNTEAFF	TGTGCCAGCAGCAAAGAAACTTTCGGGGACAAGCGATCGAACACTGAAGCTTTCTTT
.	TRBV29-1	TRBJ2-3	.	CSVEDQSLTDTQYF	TGCAGCGTTGAAGACCAGAGTCTCACAGATACGCAGTATTTT
TRBD2	TRBV5-1	TRBJ2-1	.	CASFGAGGSYNEQFF	TGCGCCAGTTTTGGAGCGGGAGGTAGTTACAATGAGCAGTTCTTC
.	TRBV6-5	TRBJ2-7	.	CASSPRTTTYEQYF	TGTGCCAGCAGTCCTCGAACTACGACCTACGAGCAGTACTTC
TRBD1	TRBV6-7	TRBJ2-7	.	CASSYPTGTGPASYEQYF	TGTGCCAGCAGTTACCCTACCGGGACAGGACCGGCCTCCTACGAGCAGTACTTC
TRBD1	TRBV5-1	TRBJ2-7	.	CASSTGQGREQYF	TGCGCCAGCAGTACGGGACAGGGGAGGGAGCAGTACTTC
.	TRBV27	TRBJ1-4	.	CASSPFVGGREKLFF	TGTGCCAGCAGTCCCTTCGTGGGGGGTAGGGAAAAACTGTTTTTT
.	TRBV5-8	TRBJ1-2	.	CASSFKGRAYGYTF	TGTGCCAGCAGCTTCAAGGGTCGGGCCTATGGCTACACCTTC
.	TRBV2	TRBJ2-2	.	CASREQFANTGELFF	TGTGCCAGCAGGGAACAGTTCGCGAACACCGGGGAGCTGTTTTTT
TRBD1	TRBV11-2	TRBJ2-7	.	CASSLAQGAGQYF	TGTGCCAGCAGCTTAGCACAGGGGGCAGGGCAGTACTTC
TRBD1	TRBV27	TRBJ2-7	.	CASSRDRGPVYEQYF	TGTGCCAGCAGCCGAGACAGGGGGCCTGTCTACGAGCAGTACTTC
TRBD2	TRBV5-1	TRBJ2-1	.	CASSQGLAGAREQFF	TGCGCCAGCAGCCAGGGACTAGCGGGAGCTCGTGAGCAGTTCTTC
.	TRBV4-1	TRBJ1-2	.	CASRLRDGGAGYTF	TGCGCCAGCAGACTTAGGGACGGGGGTGCGGGCTACACCTTC
TRBD2	TRBV7-2	TRBJ2-7	.	CASSLAGAGGTYEQYF	TGTGCCAGCAGCTTAGCCGGGGCGGGAGGGACCTACGAGCAGTACTTC
TRBD2	TRBV4-1	TRBJ2-3	.	CASSQDYYGTSSSTDTQYF	TGCGCCAGCAGCCAAGATTATTACGGGACTAGCAGTAGCACAGATACGCAGTATTTT
TRBD2	TRBV9	TRBJ2-1	.	CASSVDGRESGEQFF	TGTGCCAGCAGCGTAGATGGGCGGGAGTCTGGTGAGCAGTTCTTC
.	TRBV19	TRBJ2-3	.	CASSARGTDTQYF	TGTGCCAGTAGTGCTCGGGGCACAGATACGCAGTATTTT
.	TRBV6-1	TRBJ1-1	.	CASSELRSPNTEAFF	TGTGCCAGCAGTGAATTGAGGTCACCGAACACTGAAGCTTTCTTT
TRBD1	TRBV27	TRBJ1-5	.	CASRKWTGFSNQPQHF	TGTGCCAGCAGGAAATGGACAGGGTTTTCCAATCAGCCCCAGCATTTT
.	TRBV6-5	TRBJ2-7	.	CASSYPGAGLYEQYF	TGTGCCAGCAGTTACCCCGGAGCGGGTCTATACGAGCAGTACTTC
.	TRBV10-1	TRBJ2-1	.	CASSPGQTKQFF	TGCGCCAGCAGTCCGGGGCAAACTAAGCAGTTCTTC
.	TRBV6-1	TRBJ2-1	.	CASSERPVRDWFF	TGTGCCAGCAGTGAAAGGCCGGTCCGGGATTGGTTCTTC